This T cell receptor beta chain appears in the sequencing data of a study of monozygotic twins with inflammatory bowel disease. As concerns this clonotype: Its antigen is unknown.

General observations from the study: Individual T cell subtypes were not distinguishable. Limited statistical power may explain no repertoire similarity difference between concordant and discordant twins. Evidence failed to back one strong IBD-linked signal or clonotype.

The CDR3 is 15 amino acids. Germline CDR1 and CDR2: SGHTA and FQGNSA. TCRdb reprocessed the 5' RACE reads; each CDR3 protein has one entry and no DNA is given. The sample has a few hundred thousand distinct CDR3 sequences; the top ten hold 2% to 3%. The rearrangement uses TRBV7-2 and TRBJ1-1; TCRdb's D call of TRBD1 is untestable without DNA. The sample comprised blood. This receptor was obtained from a human donor with ulcerative colitis or Crohn's disease, or a healthy co-twin of an affected twin (not recorded which). CDR3 sequence reads: CASSSSGGLNTEAFF. Drawing the rest from reference TRBV7-2 and TRBJ1-1, the complete variable domain is GAGVSQSPSNKVTEKGKDVELRCDPISGHTALYWYRQSLGQGLEFLIYFQGNSAPDKSGLPSDRFSAERTGGSVSTLTIQRTQQEDSAVYLCASSSSGGLNTEAFFGQGTRLTVV.